Below are 29 T cell receptor beta chains sequenced from a single sample in a study of vaccination and CD4 T cells after COVID-19. No antigen has been identified for these receptors. The treatment denotes: approximately 9-day PBMC culture with coronavirus spike peptide pools or control peptides (ViraFEST assay). Cultured CD4+ T-cell DNA underwent Oncomine TCR Beta short-read sequencing. TCRdb itself ran the PCR reads through MiXCR, one entry per CDR3 protein. The sample consists of approximately 23,000 distinct CDR3 sequences, 50% to 65% of them appearing once. Sequencing was performed on CD4+ T cells from blood, cultured in vitro, taken before SARS-CoV-2 vaccination. Receptor source: a human donor who received a COVID-19 vaccine.

The CDR3 coding sequence is TGTGCCAGCAGCCGAGCCGGACCGAACACTGAAGCTTTCTTT. Translated: CASSRAGPNTEAFF. The J gene is TRBJ1-1, the V gene TRBV7-9; unclear D gene. The CDR3 has 14 residues. Between the trimmed V and J ends, which lost 5 bases and 1 base, there was a span of 11 bases. Germline loops: CDR1 SEHNR, CDR2 FQNEAQ (reference sequence).

The rearrangement uses TRBV2 and TRBJ2-3; D remains ambiguous. CDR3 length: 12 amino acids. Germline assignment: CDR1 SNHLY and CDR2 FYNNEI. V gave up 1 base and J gave up 8 bases, with 7 bases separating them. Here the CDR3 DNA reads TGTGCCAGCAGTGAAGGGGCAGCTACGCAGTATTTT. Its protein product is CASSEGAATQYF.

The table lists this clonotype with a few counts. V and J are TRBV20-1 and TRBJ2-3; 11 bases align to TRBD2. J lost 0 bases, V lost 3 bases, and 8 bases had no gene match. Germline lookup yields CDR1 DFQATT and CDR2 SNEGSKA (reference sequence). CDR3 length: 17 residues. The CDR3 loop reads CSASWLAGGPSTDTQYF. CDR3 sequence (DNA): TGCAGTGCTAGTTGGCTAGCGGGGGGTCCTAGCACAGATACGCAGTATTTT.

V and J are TRBV19 and TRBJ2-7; TRBD1 matches at 7 bases. The CDR3 totals 14 residues. Germline V gives CDR1 LNHDA, CDR2 SQIVND (reference sequence). V was clipped by 1 base and J by 3 bases; unmatched bases: 3. The CDR3 region is CASSIAWDSYEQYF. The CDR3 DNA reads TGTGCCAGTAGTATAGCTTGGGACAGCTACGAGCAGTACTTC.

The chain uses TRBV19 and TRBJ1-6; TRBD1 matches 7 bases. V gave up 4 bases and J gave up 3 bases; unmatched junction bases: 3. This CDR3 has 15 amino acids. Germline V gene data show CDR1 as LNHDA and CDR2 as SQIVND (reference sequence). CDR3 bases: TGTGCCAGTAGTAGGGGACAGAACTATAATTCACCCCTCCACTTT. Encoded protein: CASSRGQNYNSPLHF.

The chain couples TRBV27 to TRBJ2-7; possibly TRBD2 for D (5 bases). Germline values: CDR1 MNHEY, CDR2 SMNVEV (reference sequence). The CDR3 is 17 amino acids. The V and J ends lost 3 bases and 1 base respectively, with 19 bases between them. In nucleotides, the CDR3 is TGTGCCAGCAGTTTGTACCGTGGGGAGCCCGGATCCTACGAGCAGTACTTC. Encoded protein: CASSLYRGEPGSYEQYF.

There are a few counts of this clonotype. The chain is built from TRBV10-3 and TRBJ1-1; D gene unclear. From germline, CDR1 is ENHRY and CDR2 SYGVKD. V was cut by 6 bases and J by 0 bases, with 8 bases left in between. This CDR3 spans 13 amino acids. CDR3 residues: CAISPVLNTEAFF. CDR3 sequence (DNA): TGTGCCATCAGCCCAGTCCTGAACACTGAAGCTTTCTTT.

The chain recombines TRBV6-1 with TRBJ2-7; no clear D. Trimming took off 6 bases at V and 9 bases at J, with 15 bases between the two ends. The CDR3 spans 12 residues. Germline V lookup: CDR1 MNHNS, CDR2 SASEGT. CDR3 region: CASSPPQGMQYF. DNA for the CDR3: TGTGCCAGCAGCCCCCCCCAAGGGATGCAGTACTTC.

Only a few counts were recorded for this clonotype. The V gene is TRBV7-8, the J gene TRBJ2-3; TRBD2 aligns across 10 bases. CDR3 size: 18 residues. V gave up 0 bases and J gave up 2 bases; unmatched junction bases: 8. The germline gives CDR1 SGHVS, CDR2 FQNEAQ. The CDR3 sequence: CASSLASRLAGYTDTQYF. The CDR3 nucleotides read TGTGCCAGCAGCTTAGCGTCCCGACTAGCGGGTTACACAGATACGCAGTATTTT.

The CDR3 loop reads CASSPDSNYGYTF. CDR3 DNA sequence: TGTGCCAGCAGTCCCGACAGTAACTATGGCTACACCTTC. The chain is built from TRBV12-3 or TRBV12-4 and TRBJ1-2; a possible D gene is TRBD1 (5 bases). V lost 5 bases and J 1 base, leaving 8 bases between the germline ends. The CDR3 sequence is 13 residues long.

The sample holds a few counts of this clonotype. The CDR3 sequence: CASSYGGGRDTEAFF. As DNA, the CDR3 is TGTGCCAGCAGTTACGGGGGTGGTAGGGACACTGAAGCTTTCTTT. The chain employs TRBV6-5 and TRBJ1-1, with D possibly TRBD1 on 5 matching bases. This CDR3 is 15 amino acids long. V shed 2 bases and J shed 3 bases, with 13 bases lying between them. The germline V gene encodes CDR1 MNHEY and CDR2 SVGAGI.

This clonotype was found once. The V and J genes are TRBV5-1 and TRBJ2-7; 7 bases match TRBD1. Looked up from germline, CDR1 is SGHRS and CDR2 is YFSETQ. J lost 8 bases, V lost 4 bases, and 9 bases had no gene match. The CDR3 runs to 13 residues. The CDR3 spells CASSDQPGQKQYF. CDR3 coding DNA: TGCGCCAGCAGCGATCAACCGGGACAGAAGCAGTACTTC. Full variable domain (remainder filled in from reference TRBV5-1 and TRBJ2-7): KAGVTQTPRYLIKTRGQQVTLSCSPISGHRSVSWYQQTPGQGLQFLFEYFSETQRNKGNFPGRFSGRQFSNSRSEMNVSTLELGDSALYLCASSDQPGQKQYFGPGTRLTVT.

The rearrangement joins TRBV5-1 to TRBJ1-5; weak D call: TRBD1 (5 bases). Trimming removed 3 bases from V and 5 bases from J, with 12 bases in between. The CDR3 runs to 14 residues. CDR1 SGHRS and CDR2 YFSETQ come from the germline V gene. The CDR3 region is CASSSSGLDQPQHF. As DNA, the CDR3 is TGCGCCAGCAGCTCCTCGGGGCTAGATCAGCCCCAGCATTTT.

This chain connects TRBV15 to TRBJ1-1; 9 bases agree with TRBD1. The germline CDR1 and CDR2 sequences are LNHNV and YYDKDF (reference sequence). The ends lost 3 bases at V and 5 bases at J; junction bases unmatched: 4. The CDR3 totals 14 residues. CDR3 protein: CATSSVTGGTEAFF. The CDR3, as DNA: TGTGCCACCAGCAGCGTGACAGGGGGTACTGAAGCTTTCTTT.

The J gene is TRBJ1-1, the V gene TRBV19, with a weak D call TRBD1 (5 bases). This CDR3 has 15 amino acids. CDR1 and CDR2 (germline): LNHDA, SQIVND (reference sequence). Trimming cost V 4 bases and J 6 bases, with 18 bases left between them. For the CDR3, the DNA is TGTGCCAGTAGTAAACCACAGGATAGGGGCTCTGAAGCTTTCTTT. Protein sequence: CASSKPQDRGSEAFF. The whole variable domain, remainder taken from reference TRBV19 and TRBJ1-1, is DGGITQSPKYLFRKEGQNVTLSCEQNLNHDAMYWYRQDPGQGLRLIYYSQIVNDFQKGDIAEGYSVSREKKESFPLTVTSAQKNPTAFYLCASSKPQDRGSEAFFGQGTRLTVV.

V is TRBV19 and J is TRBJ1-3, with D unresolved. This CDR3 spans 14 amino acids. V shed 7 bases and J shed 0 bases, with 10 bases lying between them. The germline V gene has CDR1 LNHDA and CDR2 SQIVND (reference sequence). The CDR3 DNA is TGTGCCAGTACCCGAGATTCCTCTGGAAACACCATATATTTT. Protein: CASTRDSSGNTIYF.

J is TRBJ1-2 and V is TRBV6-5; 11 positions agree with TRBD1. J lost 7 bases, V lost 4 bases, and 5 bases had no gene match. In germline, CDR1 is MNHEY, CDR2 SVGAGI. CDR3 length: 14 residues. CDR3 sequence (DNA): TGTGCCAGCAGTTCCGGACAGGGGGCTTTTGGCTACACCTTC. Translation: CASSSGQGAFGYTF.

Concerning this clonotype: A read error may produce the germline difference seen at one junction end. J is TRBJ1-2 and V is TRBV24-1; D call uncertain. Germline V gives CDR1 KGHDR, CDR2 SFDVKD. The CDR3 loop spans 14 amino acids. The CDR3 region is CATCDPGSMGGYTF. DNA for the CDR3: TGTGCCACCTGTGATCCAGGATCCATGGGTGGCTACACCTTC.

This chain joins TRBV20-1 and TRBJ2-3; no definite D call. The V end lost 1 base, the J end lost 1 base, and 3 bases lay between the germline ends. CDR1 and CDR2 from the germline V gene are DFQATT and SNEGSKA (reference sequence). This CDR3 region has 12 residues. CDR3 residues: CSARGGTDTQYF. As DNA, the CDR3 is TGCAGTGCTAGAGGGGGCACAGATACGCAGTATTTT.

This clonotype appeared a few times. The chain combines TRBV30 with TRBJ2-7; D perhaps matches TRBD2 (6 bases). Per germline, CDR1 GTSNPN and CDR2 SVGIG (reference sequence). The V and J ends lost 0 bases and 11 bases respectively, with 11 bases between them. The CDR3 length is 11 residues. CDR3 coding DNA: TGTGCCTGGAGTGTAGGGGCGGGGAAGTACTTC. It encodes CAWSVGAGKYF.

V is TRBV15 and J is TRBJ1-2; D gene ambiguous. Germline V CDR1 and CDR2: LNHNV, YYDKDF (reference sequence). CDR3 size: 14 residues. Trimming pared 5 bases from V and 2 bases from J, leaving 12 bases between. The CDR3 reads CATSLSNANYGYTF. The CDR3 coding sequence is TGTGCCACCAGCCTCTCGAACGCGAACTATGGCTACACCTTC.

This chain uses TRBV12-3 or TRBV12-4 with TRBJ2-7, with 10 positions matching TRBD1. The CDR3 is 14 residues long. Trimming removed 6 bases from V and 0 bases from J; junction bases left unmatched: 2. Here the CDR3 DNA reads TGTGCCAGCAGGGGACAGGGGAGCTCCTACGAGCAGTACTTC. Protein sequence: CASRGQGSSYEQYF.

This clonotype showed up just once. The chain uses TRBV20-1 and TRBJ1-4; tentative D call: TRBD1 (5 bases). Trimming removed 3 bases from V and 0 bases from J, with 17 bases in between. The germline gives CDR1 DFQATT, CDR2 SNEGSKA (reference sequence). This CDR3 has 17 residues. The CDR3 here is CSASDPTTGTTNEKLFF. The CDR3 region has the DNA TGCAGTGCTAGTGATCCGACAACAGGAACAACTAATGAAAAACTGTTTTTT.

This clonotype was seen a few times. This chain uses TRBV6-1 with TRBJ1-6, with a possible D match to TRBD1 (5 bases). The CDR3 covers 14 residues. The germline V and J ends were trimmed by 4 bases and 4 bases, with 8 bases remaining between them. Germline V gene data show CDR1 as MNHNS and CDR2 as SASEGT. This chain's CDR3 is CASSVGVYNSPLHF. As DNA, the CDR3 is TGTGCCAGCAGTGTAGGGGTTTATAATTCACCCCTCCACTTT.

There are a few counts of this clonotype. The rearrangement joins TRBV6-5 to TRBJ2-3; the D gene is possibly TRBD2 (7 bases). With 3 bases removed from V and 1 base from J, the gap between germline ends came to 32 bases. CDR3 length equals 22 residues. Germline V lookup: CDR1 MNHEY, CDR2 SVGAGI. CDR3 amino acids: CASSYNNREGSGGVSGTDTQYF. In DNA form, the CDR3 reads TGTGCCAGCAGTTATAATAACAGGGAGGGTTCTGGGGGGGTTTCTGGCACAGATACGCAGTATTTT.

This chain uses TRBV12-3 or TRBV12-4 with TRBJ1-1; possible D gene TRBD1, 5 bases. The CDR3 has 16 residues. The ends were cut back, 3 bases at V and 0 bases at J, with 14 bases in the middle. The CDR3 nucleotides are TGTGCCAGCAGTTTGGGCGGGGCCGCCGTGAACACTGAAGCTTTCTTT. Amino acid sequence: CASSLGGAAVNTEAFF.

The chain links TRBV6-1 to TRBJ1-5, with 8 bases fitting TRBD1. The CDR3 covers 15 residues. V was clipped by 6 bases and J by 5 bases; unmatched bases: 9. Germline CDR1 is MNHNS and CDR2 is SASEGT. Here the CDR3 reads CASRGGTGYDQPQHF. The CDR3 DNA reads as TGTGCCAGCAGGGGCGGGACAGGTTACGATCAGCCCCAGCATTTT.

This clonotype was seen only a few times. V usage is TRBV6-1 and J usage is TRBJ1-2; D call uncertain. This CDR3 region has 11 residues. Germline CDR1 reads MNHNS; CDR2 reads SASEGT. V dropped 6 bases and J dropped 4 bases, with 6 bases sitting between them. Here the CDR3 reads CASRDLYGYTF. The CDR3 DNA is TGTGCCAGCAGGGACCTCTATGGCTACACCTTC.

This chain joins TRBV24-1 and TRBJ2-1, with 8 bases identical to TRBD2. The CDR3 is 16 residues long. The ends lost 8 bases at V and 1 base at J; junction bases unmatched: 9. The germline gives CDR1 KGHDR, CDR2 SFDVKD. CDR3 nucleotide sequence: TGTGCCACCACTAGGAGCGGGGGTCAGTCCTACAATGAGCAGTTCTTC. Translated, it gives CATTRSGGQSYNEQFF.